The 5 T cell receptor beta chains below all came from one sample that was sequenced in a study of radiotherapy plus CTLA-4 blockade in lung cancer. TCRdb's copy holds only in-frame clones and misses some; the assay was immunoSEQ multiplex PCR. The sample includes roughly 100,000 clones, more than 70% of them seen just once. The specimen comprised peripheral blood, sampled from a patient treated with radiotherapy plus ipilimumab. The source of these receptors is a human donor with non-small cell lung cancer that progressed on radiotherapy plus ipilimumab. Some clones in this sample may be carry-over from other donors' samples.

V usage is TRBV15 and J usage is TRBJ1-2, with no clear D. Trimming removed 3 bases at V and 6 bases at J, with 17 bases between. From germline, CDR1 is LNHNV and CDR2 YYDKDF (reference sequence). This CDR3 has 15 amino acids. CDR3 sequence: CATSRPPGRGDGYTF. Here the CDR3 DNA reads TGTGCCACCAGCAGGCCCCCGGGAAGAGGAGATGGCTACACCTTC.

This clone was seen a few times. The chain links TRBV7-8 to TRBJ1-1, with a weak D call TRBD1 (6 bases). CDR3 size: 16 residues. V was clipped by 5 bases and J by 4 bases, with 20 bases between them. Germline CDR1 reads SGHVS; CDR2 reads FQNEAQ. CDR3 coding DNA: TGTGCCAGCAGCAACTGGACAGCCTGGGGGGGCACTGAAGCTTTCTTT. Its protein product is CASSNWTAWGGTEAFF.

Only one count was recorded for this clone. This rearrangement joins TRBV15 to TRBJ1-6; 8 bases fit TRBD1. CDR1 and CDR2 from the germline V gene are LNHNV and YYDKDF (reference sequence). CDR3 length: 14 residues. The V gene end was trimmed by 4 bases and the J gene end by 10 bases; junction bases not matched to a gene: 6. This chain's CDR3 is CATSIGQGQSPLHF. The DNA for the CDR3 is TGTGCCACCAGCATTGGACAGGGCCAATCACCCCTCCACTTT.

This clone was seen a single time. This sequence joins TRBV6-1 and TRBJ2-5; weak D call: TRBD2 (5 bases). CDR1 is MNHNS, CDR2 SASEGT, per germline. Between the trimmed V and J ends, which lost 6 bases and 4 bases, there was a span of 15 bases. This CDR3 has 14 residues. The CDR3 here is CASRLDLGAETQYF. The DNA for the CDR3 is TGTGCCAGCAGACTTGACCTGGGAGCAGAGACCCAGTACTTC.

The chain uses TRBV28 and TRBJ1-3; D might be TRBD1 (6 bases). This CDR3 has 15 residues. V lost 0 bases and J lost 3, with 9 bases in between. CDR1 is MDHEN and CDR2 is SYDVKM in the germline V gene. The CDR3 reads CASSLWSGDGNTIYF. Written as DNA, the CDR3 is TGTGCCAGCAGTTTATGGTCAGGGGATGGAAACACCATATATTTT.